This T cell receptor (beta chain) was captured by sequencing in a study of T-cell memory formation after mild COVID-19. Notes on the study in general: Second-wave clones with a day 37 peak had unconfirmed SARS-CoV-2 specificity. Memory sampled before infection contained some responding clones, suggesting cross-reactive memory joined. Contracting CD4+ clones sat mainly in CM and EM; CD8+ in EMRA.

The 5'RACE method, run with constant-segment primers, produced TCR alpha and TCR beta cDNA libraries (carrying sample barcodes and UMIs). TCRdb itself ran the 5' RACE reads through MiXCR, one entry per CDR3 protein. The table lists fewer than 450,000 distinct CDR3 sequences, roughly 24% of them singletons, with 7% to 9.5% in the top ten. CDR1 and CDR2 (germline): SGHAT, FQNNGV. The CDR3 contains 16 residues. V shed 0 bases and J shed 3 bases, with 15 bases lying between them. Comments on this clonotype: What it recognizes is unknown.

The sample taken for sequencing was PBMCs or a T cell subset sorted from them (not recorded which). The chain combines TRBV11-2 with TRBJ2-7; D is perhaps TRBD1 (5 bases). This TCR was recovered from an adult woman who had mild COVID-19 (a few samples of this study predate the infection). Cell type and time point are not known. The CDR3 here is CASSLDARQNYYEQYF. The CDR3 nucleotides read TGTGCCAGCAGCTTAGATGCACGACAGAACTACTACGAGCAGTACTTC.